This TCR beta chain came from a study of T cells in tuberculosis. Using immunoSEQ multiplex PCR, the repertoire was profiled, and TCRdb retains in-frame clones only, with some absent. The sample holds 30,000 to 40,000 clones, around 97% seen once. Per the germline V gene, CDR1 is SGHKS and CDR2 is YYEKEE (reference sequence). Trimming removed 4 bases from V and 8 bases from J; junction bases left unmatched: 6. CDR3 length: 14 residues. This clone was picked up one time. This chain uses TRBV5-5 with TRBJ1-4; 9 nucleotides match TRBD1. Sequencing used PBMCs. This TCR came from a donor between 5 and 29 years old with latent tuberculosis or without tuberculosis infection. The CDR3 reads CASSTGTGREKLFF. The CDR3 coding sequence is TGTGCCAGCAGCACCGGGACAGGGAGGGAAAAACTGTTTTTT.